The rows below give T cell receptor beta chains drawn from one sample of a study of beta chain features in type 1 diabetes. Sequencing used immunoSEQ multiplex PCR; TCRdb keeps in-frame clones, though not all of them. The sample lists approximately 250,000 clones, under 20% occurring once. The specimen sequenced was naive CD4+ T cells from blood. The receptor set was obtained from a man aged 25-40 years with type 1 diabetes. CDR3s leave out the opening cysteine and the closing phenylalanine or tryptophan. Fields, in order: J gene, V gene, CDR3 protein.

TRBJ2-1 | TRBV7-2 | ASSPRSGFDNEQF
TRBJ2-1 | TRBV4-1 | ASSQPAGRQF
TRBJ2-1 | TRBV4-1 | ASRSGATYNEQF
TRBJ1-5 | TRBV30 | AWSTGQGNQPQH
TRBJ2-1 | TRBV19 | ASSIEGRRQF
TRBJ2-3 | TRBV25-1 | ASSDTGAGTDTQY
TRBJ2-5 | TRBV4-1 | ASSQGQGAETQY
TRBJ1-3 | TRBV4-1 | ASSQDWGNGNTIY
TRBJ2-3 | TRBV9 | ASSVAPDTVPDTQY
TRBJ2-7 | TRBV7-2 | ASSLRGQGAYEQY
TRBJ1-2 | TRBV29-1 | SVGTDVYGYT
TRBJ2-1 | TRBV9 | ASSVAGGNYNEQF
TRBJ1-2 | TRBV30 | AWSATPGVYGYT
TRBJ2-1 | TRBV30 | AWSGPHRLFHEQF
TRBJ1-1 | TRBV20-1 | SARAGIEAF
TRBJ2-1 | TRBV15 | ATSREAGLAAEQF
TRBJ2-7 | TRBV29-1 | SVRGQRYSEQY
TRBJ2-6 | TRBV19 | ATGRQSSGANVLT
TRBJ2-1 | TRBV28 | ASSLYSDRQF
TRBJ2-3 | TRBV7-2 | ASSLYGGADTQY
TRBJ2-5 | TRBV7-9 | ASSKGQSETQY
TRBJ1-4 | TRBV29-1 | SVPLQNEKLF
TRBJ2-1 | TRBV30 | AWSVLGVSNEQF
TRBJ2-7 | TRBV28 | ASSLATGSYEQY
TRBJ2-5 | TRBV30 | AWSVMFRDTQY
TRBJ1-1 | TRBV6-5 | ASSYQAVATEAF
TRBJ1-1 | TRBV30 | AGGRDTEAF
TRBJ2-1 | TRBV25-1 | ASSESGGASYNEQF
TRBJ2-2 | TRBV4-1 | ASSQDAASRAGELF
TRBJ2-1 | TRBV4-1 | ASSQGRLVRGNDNEQF
TRBJ2-3 | TRBV18 | ASSPPSPDTQY
TRBJ2-7 | TRBV7-2 | ASSRDRGYEQY
TRBJ2-7 | TRBV5-1 | ASSVGSGSDEQY
TRBJ1-2 | TRBV9 | ASSVEGHYGYT
TRBJ2-3 | TRBV10-3 | AISEGSGTQY
TRBJ2-5 | TRBV5-6 | ASSLEETQY
TRBJ2-7 | TRBV20-1 | SARASYEQY
TRBJ2-5 | TRBV9 | ASSVEYNFGGETQY
TRBJ2-7 | TRBV23-1 | ASSHPDRGQFPFIGYEQY
TRBJ2-5 | TRBV28 | ASSLPGLETQY
TRBJ2-7 | TRBV6-1 | ASSTNYEQY
TRBJ2-1 | TRBV7-9 | ASSPSRPWSSYNEQF
TRBJ2-3 | TRBV7-2 | ASSLGLSQSTQY
TRBJ2-5 | TRBV15 | ATSRGLAGETQY
TRBJ2-5 | TRBV4-1 | ASSQESPGLQETQY
TRBJ2-2 | TRBV7-9 | ARQEPSNTGELF
TRBJ1-2 | TRBV6-5 | ATRDTVYGYT
TRBJ1-1 | TRBV29-1 | SVEEGQAF
TRBJ2-5 | TRBV29-1 | SVAGTGETQY
TRBJ1-4 | TRBV29-1 | SIPAGGTTNEKLF
TRBJ2-5 | TRBV14 | ASSQAGGYQETQY
TRBJ2-7 | TRBV7-9 | ASSLVMGAPTEQY
TRBJ1-1 | TRBV30 | AWNAGTGRIGF
TRBJ2-1 | TRBV6-6 | ASSRTPASSYNEQF
TRBJ2-1 | TRBV7-9 | AGSGFRALDNEQF
TRBJ2-2 | TRBV18 | ASSSGELF
TRBJ1-4 | TRBV25-1 | ASSEGQRATNEKLF
TRBJ2-7 | TRBV7-9 | ASSHQNYEQY
TRBJ1-4 | TRBV25-1 | ASRRQDANEKLF